Listed below are T cell receptor beta chains from one sample, sequenced in a study of early T cells in non-severe SARS-CoV-2 infection. TCRdb independently ran MiXCR on the 5' RACE reads; one entry per CDR3 protein. The data show about 55,000 distinct CDR3 sequences, with about 7.1% seen just once and roughly 6% held by the top ten. Source: whole blood, taken at baseline. These receptors were taken from an adult who was a healthcare worker with PCR-confirmed SARS-CoV-2 infection or an uninfected control (not recorded which). The conserved cysteine and the conserved F or W are not part of the CDR3 here. D genes are given only for firm matches. Clone size is shown for a subset of rows, as once, few, many or a class of expanded clone.

>TRBV4-3|many|TRBJ2-2|.
ASSLRASELF
>TRBV10-1|.|TRBJ1-5|TRBD1
ANLKTGLGQPQH
>TRBV29-1|few|TRBJ1-2|.
SVDGDYGYT
>TRBV10-1|.|TRBJ1-1|.
ASSTGMSNAF
>TRBV10-3|many|TRBJ2-3|TRBD1
AISEPLGQGGATDTQY
>TRBV12-3/TRBV12-4|many|TRBJ1-2|.
ASSFDHGGYGYT
>TRBV28|many|TRBJ2-7|TRBD2
ASSSVRIAGDEYEQY
>TRBV30|many|TRBJ1-1|TRBD1
AWSLKQGLNTEAF
>TRBV14|many|TRBJ2-1|.
ASSQDYLGFPNEQF
>TRBV7-2|once|TRBJ2-7|.
TSSLVRDPSYEQY
>TRBV20-1|many|TRBJ2-7|.
SARVEHGGEQY
>TRBV6-6|few|TRBJ2-1|TRBD2
ASRRTLAGGLGNEQF
>TRBV14|many|TRBJ1-1|.
ASSQYDFPNTEAF
>TRBV7-2|.|TRBJ2-7|.
ASSSTTGGQY
>TRBV12-3/TRBV12-4|.|TRBJ2-5|.
ASTPRGLPPETQY
>TRBV12-3/TRBV12-4|many|TRBJ2-5|.
ASSFLGREETQY
>TRBV18|few|TRBJ1-1|.
ASSPGGAGTEAF
>TRBV7-2|many|TRBJ2-1|.
ASSPSVYDEQF
>TRBV21-1|.|TRBJ2-2|.
ASSNHFARQGISGELF
>TRBV4-3|.|TRBJ1-2|.
ASSRSRGNYGYT
>TRBV6-6|few|TRBJ1-5|.
ASSSWTPGNQPQH
>TRBV29-1|many|TRBJ2-5|.
SVVRQIETQY
>TRBV7-9|few|TRBJ1-1|.
ASSLDYRGLPTEAF